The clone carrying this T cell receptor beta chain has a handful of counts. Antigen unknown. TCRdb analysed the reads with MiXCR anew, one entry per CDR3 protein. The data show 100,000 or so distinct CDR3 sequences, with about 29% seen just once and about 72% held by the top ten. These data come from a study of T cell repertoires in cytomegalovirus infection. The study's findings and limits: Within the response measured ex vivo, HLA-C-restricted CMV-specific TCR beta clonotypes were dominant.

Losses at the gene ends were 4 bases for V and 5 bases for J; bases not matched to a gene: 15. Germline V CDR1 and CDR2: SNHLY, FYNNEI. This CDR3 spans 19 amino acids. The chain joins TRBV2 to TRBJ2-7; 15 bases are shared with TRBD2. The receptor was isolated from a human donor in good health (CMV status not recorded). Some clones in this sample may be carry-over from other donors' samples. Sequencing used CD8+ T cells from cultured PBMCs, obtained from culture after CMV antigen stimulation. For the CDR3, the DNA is TGTGCCAGCAGTGTGATCCTCCTAGGACTAGCGGGGGGGCGAGACGAGCAGTACTTC. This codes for CASSVILLGLAGGRDEQYF. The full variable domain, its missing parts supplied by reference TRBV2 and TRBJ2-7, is EPEVTQTPSHQVTQMGQEVILRCVPISNHLYFYWYRQILGQKVEFLVSFYNNEISEKSEIFDDQFSVERPDGSNFTLKIRSTKLEDSAMYFCASSVILLGLAGGRDEQYFGPGTRLTVT.